This paragraph reports one T cell receptor (beta chain). What this receptor recognizes is not known. No base qualities exist here, and no much larger clone lies one base off it. This entry belongs to a study of blood T cell repertoires in COVID-19 (dated by TCRdb to 2018 to 2020). Concerning the study at large: Samples covering the acute and convalescent phases of COVID-19 were provided by collaborators in the United States, Italy and Spain. Subjects who had been exposed to COVID-19, were actively infected with it, or had recovered from it provided the deeply sampled blood TCRbeta repertoires that made up the dataset. The prospective study material was composed of cDNA or gDNA derived from T cells, B-cell-depleted T cells, or PBMCs. Where HLA class I and class II types were available, the types were taken from metadata supplied by the sample provider, not from assay-based typing. Samples came from the ongoing ImmuneRACE study (first 160 participants) plus 1,254 subjects from 6 global collaborators. The sample metadata nearly always contained a de-identified subject ID, COVID-19 status, age in years and sex. The repertoires were released in a freely available public database intended as a resource for research on the immune response to SARS-CoV-2. What the work shows at the level of the full study, not this receptor alone: Clinical and demographic metadata were provided uncurated, with the amount varying by source and participant.

The immunoSEQ Assay, a bias-controlled multiplex PCR, was used to amplify TCRbeta CDR3 regions from genomic DNA. Turning to the authors' computational methods: Within the assay, amplification of reference gene primers was used to estimate how many nucleated cells each sample contained. To quantify the absolute abundance of each unique TCRbeta CDR3 rearrangement, sequence reads were collapsed and filtered. For each sample, productive Simpson clonality was calculated as the square root of Simpson's diversity index over productive rearrangements. The source is immuneACCESS, and TCRdb retained only in-frame sequences with V and J called. Part of the clones is not carried over; for the studies checked, unresolved V genes explain less than half of this, and the remainder is unexplained. V, J and clone size were drawn from that table, and D and trimming were deduced from the DNA. The sample table shows around 310,000 clones, and approximately 92% are seen once. The ten most abundant clones make up approximately 6.8% of the sample.

One collaborating source in Seattle enrolled patients during active infection and followed them longitudinally through the course of disease. The collaborating institutions used their own protocols to collect whole blood in K2EDTA tubes. Collaborator samples were shipped for TCRbeta analysis as frozen whole blood, isolated PBMCs, or DNA extracted from either sample type. The clonotype originates from a woman in her 30s with COVID-19, enrolled during active disease. Sequencing was carried out using peripheral blood.

The DNA sequence reads TGTGCCAGCAGTACCCTTGGACAGAACACTGAAGCTTTCTTT. It codes for CASSTLGQNTEAFF. This chain is built from TRBV6-2 or TRBV6-3 and TRBJ1-1, and TRBD1 may be the D gene, going by 5 matching bases. V and J are truncated by 5 bases and 1 base respectively, leaving an intervening sequence of 11 bases. According to the germline V gene, CDR1 reads MNHEY and CDR2 reads SVGEGT. From its cysteine to its phenylalanine, the CDR3 spans 14 amino acids. The retained sequence is limited to the CDR3, 42 bases, with the frame set at the first base.